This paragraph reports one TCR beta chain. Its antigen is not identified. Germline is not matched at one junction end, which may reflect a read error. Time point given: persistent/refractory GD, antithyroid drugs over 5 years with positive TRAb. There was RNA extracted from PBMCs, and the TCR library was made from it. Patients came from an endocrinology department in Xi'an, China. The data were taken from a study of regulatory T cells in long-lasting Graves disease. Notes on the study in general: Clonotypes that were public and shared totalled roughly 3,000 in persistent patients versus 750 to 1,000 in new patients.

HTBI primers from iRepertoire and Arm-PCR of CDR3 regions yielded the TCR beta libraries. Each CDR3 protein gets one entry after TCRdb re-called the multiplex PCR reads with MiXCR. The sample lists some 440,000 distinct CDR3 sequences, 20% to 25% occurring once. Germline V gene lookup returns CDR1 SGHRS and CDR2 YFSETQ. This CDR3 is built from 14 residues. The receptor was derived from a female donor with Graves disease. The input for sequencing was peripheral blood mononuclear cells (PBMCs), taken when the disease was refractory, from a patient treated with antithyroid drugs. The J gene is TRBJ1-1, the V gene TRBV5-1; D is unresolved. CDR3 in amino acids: CASSWPISGTEAFF. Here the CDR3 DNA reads TGTGCCAGCAGCTGGCCGATTAGTGGCACTGAAGCTTTCTTT. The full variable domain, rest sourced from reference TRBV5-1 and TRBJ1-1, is KAGVTQTPRYLIKTRGQQVTLSCSPISGHRSVSWYQQTPGQGLQFLFEYFSETQRNKGNFPGRFSGRQFSNSRSEMNVSTLELGDSALYLCASSWPISGTEAFFGQGTRLTVV.